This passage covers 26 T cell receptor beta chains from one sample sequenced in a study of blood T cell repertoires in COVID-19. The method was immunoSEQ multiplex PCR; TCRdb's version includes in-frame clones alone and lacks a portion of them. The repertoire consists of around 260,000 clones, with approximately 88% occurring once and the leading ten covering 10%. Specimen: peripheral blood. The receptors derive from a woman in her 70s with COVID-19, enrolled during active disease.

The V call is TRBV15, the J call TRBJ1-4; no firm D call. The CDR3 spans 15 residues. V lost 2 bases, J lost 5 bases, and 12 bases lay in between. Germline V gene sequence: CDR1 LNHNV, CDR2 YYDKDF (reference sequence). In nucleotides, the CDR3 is TGTGCCACCAGCAGACCGGGATCCCAGAATGAAAAACTGTTTTTT. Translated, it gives CATSRPGSQNEKLFF. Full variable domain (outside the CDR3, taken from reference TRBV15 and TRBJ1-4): DAMVIQNPRYQVTQFGKPVTLSCSQTLNHNVMYWYQQKSSQAPKLLFHYYDKDFNNEADTPDNFQSRRPNTSFCFLDIRSPGLGDTAMYLCATSRPGSQNEKLFFGSGTQLSVL.

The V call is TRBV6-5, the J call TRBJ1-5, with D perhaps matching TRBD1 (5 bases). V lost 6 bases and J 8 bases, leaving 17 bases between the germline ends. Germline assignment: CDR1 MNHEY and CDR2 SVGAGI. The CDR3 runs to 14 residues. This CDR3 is CASRGLGGTKPQHF. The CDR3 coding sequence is TGTGCCAGCAGGGGTTTGGGGGGGACGAAGCCCCAGCATTTT.

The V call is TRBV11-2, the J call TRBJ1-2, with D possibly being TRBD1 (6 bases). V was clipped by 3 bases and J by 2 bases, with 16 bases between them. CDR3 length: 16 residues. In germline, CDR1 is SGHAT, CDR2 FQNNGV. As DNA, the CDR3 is TGTGCCAGCAGCTTGCAGGGAGGGGGTCCAAACTATGGCTACACCTTC. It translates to CASSLQGGGPNYGYTF.

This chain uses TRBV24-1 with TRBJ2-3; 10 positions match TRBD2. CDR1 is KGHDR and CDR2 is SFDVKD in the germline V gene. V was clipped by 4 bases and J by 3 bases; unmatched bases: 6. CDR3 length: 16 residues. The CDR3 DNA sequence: TGTGCCACCAGTGACCGAGCGGGAGGGCCGACAGATACGCAGTATTTT. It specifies CATSDRAGGPTDTQYF.

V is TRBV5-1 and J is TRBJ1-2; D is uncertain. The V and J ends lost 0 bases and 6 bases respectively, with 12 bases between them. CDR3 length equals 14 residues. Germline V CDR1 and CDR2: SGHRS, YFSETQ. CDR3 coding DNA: TGCGCCAGCAGCTTGGGTCAGGTTGAAAATGGCTACACCTTC. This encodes CASSLGQVENGYTF.

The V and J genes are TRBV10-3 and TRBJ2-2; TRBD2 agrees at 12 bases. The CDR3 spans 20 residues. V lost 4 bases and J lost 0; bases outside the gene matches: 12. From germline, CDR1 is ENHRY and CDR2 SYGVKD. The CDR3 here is CAISGGLAGGSFTNTGELFF. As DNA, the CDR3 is TGTGCCATCAGTGGCGGGCTAGCGGGAGGGTCCTTCACGAACACCGGGGAGCTGTTTTTT.

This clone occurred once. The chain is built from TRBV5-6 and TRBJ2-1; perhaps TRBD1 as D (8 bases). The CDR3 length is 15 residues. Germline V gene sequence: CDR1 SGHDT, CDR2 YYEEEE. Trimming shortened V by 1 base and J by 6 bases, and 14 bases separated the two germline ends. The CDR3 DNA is TGTGCCAGCAGCTTGAGACAGGGGAGGGCCAATGAGCAGTTCTTC. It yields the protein CASSLRQGRANEQFF.

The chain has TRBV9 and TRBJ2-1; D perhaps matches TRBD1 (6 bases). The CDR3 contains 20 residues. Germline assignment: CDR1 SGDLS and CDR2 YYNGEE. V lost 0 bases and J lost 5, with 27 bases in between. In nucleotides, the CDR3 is TGTGCCAGCAGCGTAGCATCAGGGGTGTACTCGCTGGGCCCCCACAATGAGCAGTTCTTC. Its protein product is CASSVASGVYSLGPHNEQFF. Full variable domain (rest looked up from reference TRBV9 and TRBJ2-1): DSGVTQTPKHLITATGQRVTLRCSPRSGDLSVYWYQQSLDQGLQFLIQYYNGEERAKGNILERFSAQQFPDLHSELNLSSLELGDSALYFCASSVASGVYSLGPHNEQFFGPGTRLTVL.

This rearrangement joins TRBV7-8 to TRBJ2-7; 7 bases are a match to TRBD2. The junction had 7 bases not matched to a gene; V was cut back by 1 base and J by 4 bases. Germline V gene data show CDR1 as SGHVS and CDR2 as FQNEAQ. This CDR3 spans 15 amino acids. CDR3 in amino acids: CASSLGLAVYYEQYF. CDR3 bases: TGTGCCAGCAGCTTAGGTCTAGCGGTTTATTACGAGCAGTACTTC.

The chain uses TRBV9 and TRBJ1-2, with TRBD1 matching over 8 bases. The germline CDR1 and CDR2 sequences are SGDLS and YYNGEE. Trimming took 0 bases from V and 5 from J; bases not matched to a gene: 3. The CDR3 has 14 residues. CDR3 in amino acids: CASSVGTGLYGYTF. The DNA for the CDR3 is TGTGCCAGCAGCGTAGGGACAGGGCTGTATGGCTACACCTTC.

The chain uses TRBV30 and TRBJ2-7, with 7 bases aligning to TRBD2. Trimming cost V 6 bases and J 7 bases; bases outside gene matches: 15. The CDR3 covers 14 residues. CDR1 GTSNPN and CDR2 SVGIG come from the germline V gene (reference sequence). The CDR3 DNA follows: TGTGCCTGCCTCCGGGACTACGGCTTGGGGGAGCAGTACTTC. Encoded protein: CACLRDYGLGEQYF.

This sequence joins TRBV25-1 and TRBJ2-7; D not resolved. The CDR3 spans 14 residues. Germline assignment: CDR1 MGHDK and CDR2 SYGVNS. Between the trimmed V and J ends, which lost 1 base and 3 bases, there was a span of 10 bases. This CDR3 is CASSESLGYYEQYF. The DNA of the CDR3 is TGTGCCAGCAGTGAATCACTCGGGTACTACGAGCAGTACTTC.

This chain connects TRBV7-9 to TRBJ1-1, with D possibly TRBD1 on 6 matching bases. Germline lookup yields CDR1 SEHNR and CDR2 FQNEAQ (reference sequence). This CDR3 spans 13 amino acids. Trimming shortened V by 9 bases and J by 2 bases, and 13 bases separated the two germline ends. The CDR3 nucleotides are TGTGCCAGTGAGCGGACAGTTAACACTGAAGCTTTCTTT. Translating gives CASERTVNTEAFF.

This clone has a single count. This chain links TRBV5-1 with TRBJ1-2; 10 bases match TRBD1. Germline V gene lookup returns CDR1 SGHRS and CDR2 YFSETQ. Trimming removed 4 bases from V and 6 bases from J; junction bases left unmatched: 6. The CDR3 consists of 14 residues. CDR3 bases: TGCGCCAGCAGCACCGGACAGGGGGTGGATGGCTACACCTTC. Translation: CASSTGQGVDGYTF.

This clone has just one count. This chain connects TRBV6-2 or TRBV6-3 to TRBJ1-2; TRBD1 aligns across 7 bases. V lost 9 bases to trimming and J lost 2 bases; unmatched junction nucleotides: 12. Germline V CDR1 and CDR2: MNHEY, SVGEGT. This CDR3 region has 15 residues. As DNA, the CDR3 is TGTGCCAGTAGTATTCCGGGACAGATGAACTATGGCTACACCTTC. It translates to CASSIPGQMNYGYTF.

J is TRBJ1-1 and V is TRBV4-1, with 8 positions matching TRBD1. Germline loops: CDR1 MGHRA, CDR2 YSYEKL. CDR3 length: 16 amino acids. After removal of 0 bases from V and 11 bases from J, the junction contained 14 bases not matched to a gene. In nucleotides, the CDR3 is TGCGCCAGCAGCCAAGATCATCGGACAGGGAGATTCGGCGCTTTCTTT. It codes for CASSQDHRTGRFGAFF.

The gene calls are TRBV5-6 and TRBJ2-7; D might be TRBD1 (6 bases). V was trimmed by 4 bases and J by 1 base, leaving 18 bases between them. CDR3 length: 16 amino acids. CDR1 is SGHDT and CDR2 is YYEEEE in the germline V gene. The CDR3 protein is CASSPYHRVGSYEQYF. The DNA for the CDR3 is TGTGCCAGCAGCCCATATCACAGGGTAGGGTCCTACGAGCAGTACTTC.

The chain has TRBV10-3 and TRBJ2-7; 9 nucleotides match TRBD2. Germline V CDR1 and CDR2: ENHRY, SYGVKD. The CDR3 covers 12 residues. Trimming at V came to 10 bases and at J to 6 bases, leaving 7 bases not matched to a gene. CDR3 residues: CATRGLATEQYF. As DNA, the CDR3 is TGTGCCACTCGTGGACTAGCGACCGAGCAGTACTTC.

The DNA for the CDR3 is TGTGCCAGCAGCCGATCCCTAGGATTACGAAGCTCCTACGAGCAGTACTTC. Its translation: CASSRSLGLRSSYEQYF. The V call is TRBV6-6, the J call TRBJ2-7, with unresolved D. With 6 bases removed from V and 0 bases from J, the gap between germline ends came to 21 bases. Germline V gene data show CDR1 as MNHNY and CDR2 as SVGAGI (reference sequence). The CDR3 consists of 17 residues.

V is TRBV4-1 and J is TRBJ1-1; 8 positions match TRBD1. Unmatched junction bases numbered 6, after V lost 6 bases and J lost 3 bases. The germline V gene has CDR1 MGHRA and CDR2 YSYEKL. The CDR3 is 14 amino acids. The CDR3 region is CASRDSTGDTEAFF. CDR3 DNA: TGCGCCAGCAGGGATTCGACAGGGGACACTGAAGCTTTCTTT.

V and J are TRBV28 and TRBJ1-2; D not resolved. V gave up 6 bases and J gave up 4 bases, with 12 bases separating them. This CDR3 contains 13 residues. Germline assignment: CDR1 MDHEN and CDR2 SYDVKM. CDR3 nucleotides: TGTGCCAGCAGCCCGCGGGCCTCCTATGGCTACACCTTC. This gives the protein CASSPRASYGYTF.

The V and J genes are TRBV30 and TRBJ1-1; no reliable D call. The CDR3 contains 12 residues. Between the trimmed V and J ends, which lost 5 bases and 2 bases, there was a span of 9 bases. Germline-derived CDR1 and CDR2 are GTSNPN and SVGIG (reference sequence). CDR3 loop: CAWSMANTEAFF. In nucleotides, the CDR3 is TGTGCCTGGTCGATGGCAAACACTGAAGCTTTCTTT. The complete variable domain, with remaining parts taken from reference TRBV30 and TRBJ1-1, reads SQTIHQWPATLVQPVGSPLSLECTVEGTSNPNLYWYRQAAGRGLQLLFYSVGIGQISSEVPQNLSASRPQDRQFILSSKKLLLSDSGFYLCAWSMANTEAFFGQGTRLTVV.

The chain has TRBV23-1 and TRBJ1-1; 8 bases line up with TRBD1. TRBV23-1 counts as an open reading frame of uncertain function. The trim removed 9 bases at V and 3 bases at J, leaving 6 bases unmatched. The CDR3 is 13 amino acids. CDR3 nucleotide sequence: TGCGCCAGGACTACAGGGGGGGACACTGAAGCTTTCTTT. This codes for CARTTGGDTEAFF.

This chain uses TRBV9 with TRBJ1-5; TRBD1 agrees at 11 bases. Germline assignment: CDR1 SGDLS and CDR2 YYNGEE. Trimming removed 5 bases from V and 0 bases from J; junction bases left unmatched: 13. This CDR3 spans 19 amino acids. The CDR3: CASSESGDRGKYSNQPQHF. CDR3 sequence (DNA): TGTGCCAGCAGTGAAAGTGGGGACAGGGGGAAATATAGCAATCAGCCCCAGCATTTT. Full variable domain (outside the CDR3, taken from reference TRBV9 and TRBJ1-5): DSGVTQTPKHLITATGQRVTLRCSPRSGDLSVYWYQQSLDQGLQFLIQYYNGEERAKGNILERFSAQQFPDLHSELNLSSLELGDSALYFCASSESGDRGKYSNQPQHFGDGTRLSIL.

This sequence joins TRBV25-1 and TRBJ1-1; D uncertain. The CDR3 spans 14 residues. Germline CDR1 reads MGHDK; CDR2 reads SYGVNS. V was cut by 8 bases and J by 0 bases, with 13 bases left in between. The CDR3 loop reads CASHETGLNTEAFF. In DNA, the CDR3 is TGTGCCAGCCACGAAACGGGATTGAACACTGAAGCTTTCTTT.

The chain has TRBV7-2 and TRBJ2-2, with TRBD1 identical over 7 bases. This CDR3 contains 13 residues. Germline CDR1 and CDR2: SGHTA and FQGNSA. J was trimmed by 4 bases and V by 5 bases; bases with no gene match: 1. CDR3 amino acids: CASSHRGTGELFF. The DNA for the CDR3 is TGTGCCAGCAGCCACAGGGGCACCGGGGAGCTGTTTTTT.